This T cell receptor (beta chain) is drawn from a study of siplizumab effects on memory and regulatory T cells. This clone occurred a few times. Its antigen is unknown. Sequencing used immunoSEQ multiplex PCR; TCRdb keeps in-frame clones, though not all of them. Of over 35,000 clones listed, 89% are singletons. Germline V CDR1 and CDR2: MGHDK, SYGVNS. J lost 10 bases, V lost 2 bases, and 3 bases had no gene match. This CDR3 spans 14 amino acids. Points from the study as a whole: It seemed that naive T cells were more diverse than memory cells and were major contributors to the alloresponse. Versus roughly 27% in controls, the mappable alloreactive CD4+ clones averaged roughly 68% Treg-derived with siplizumab. Roughly 75-95% of proliferating CD4+ or CD8+ clones lacked a naive or memory phenotype that could be assigned.

The rearrangement uses TRBV25-1 and TRBJ1-6, with 9 bases lining up with TRBD1. The sequence derives from a human donor in good health. Sequences were obtained from naive CD4+ T cells sorted from blood. Here the CDR3 reads CASSEGTGPSPLHF. DNA for the CDR3: TGTGCCAGCAGTGAAGGGACAGGGCCATCACCCCTCCACTTT.